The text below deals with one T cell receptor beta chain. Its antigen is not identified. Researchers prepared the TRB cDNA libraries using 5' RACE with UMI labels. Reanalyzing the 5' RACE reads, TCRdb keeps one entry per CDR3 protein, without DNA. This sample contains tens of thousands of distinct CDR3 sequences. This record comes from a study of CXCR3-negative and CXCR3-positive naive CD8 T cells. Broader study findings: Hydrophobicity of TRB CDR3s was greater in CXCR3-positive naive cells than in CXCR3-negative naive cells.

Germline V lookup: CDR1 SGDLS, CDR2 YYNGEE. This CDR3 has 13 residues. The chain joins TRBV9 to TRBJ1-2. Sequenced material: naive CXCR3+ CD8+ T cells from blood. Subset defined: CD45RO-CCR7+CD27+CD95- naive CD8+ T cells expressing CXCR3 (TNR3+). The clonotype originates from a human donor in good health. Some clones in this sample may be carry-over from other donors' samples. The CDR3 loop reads CASSRDINYGYTF.